This is a list of T cell receptor beta chains from one sample in a study of OX40 agonist ivuxolimab in advanced cancers. Produced via immunoSEQ multiplex PCR; TCRdb's table is partial and in-frame only. The data contain under 50,000 clones, 80% of them singletons. Here the sequenced sample was CD4+ or CD8+ T cells sorted from blood, taken in a trial of the OX40 agonist ivuxolimab. These receptors all come from an adult with an advanced solid tumor such as melanoma, head and neck, liver or kidney cancer. CDR3s include the opening cysteine and the closing phenylalanine or tryptophan.

TRBV19	TRBJ2-7	CARESGTSGSYEQYF
TRBV6-1	TRBJ1-5	CASSAGLGSNQPQHF
TRBV7-7	TRBJ2-2	CASSSSPGGSGELFF
TRBV5-6	TRBJ2-7	CASSSILAGGNYEQYF
TRBV5-1	TRBJ1-2	CASSLEGAFGYTF
TRBV10-2	TRBJ2-5	CASSEGQTQYF
TRBV9	TRBJ2-1	CASSVPPERTYNEQFF
TRBV11-3	TRBJ2-5	CASSSTGEETQYF
TRBV4-1	TRBJ2-4	CASSLLGWGLSKNIQYF
TRBV5-1	TRBJ2-1	CASSLLGGLNEQFF
TRBV28	TRBJ2-7	CASTKRQSYEQYF
TRBV5-6	TRBJ2-3	CASSLQVQDTQYF
TRBV9	TRBJ2-1	CASSVEQREVSMIF
TRBV28	TRBJ1-5	CASKTGGANQPQHF
TRBV11-2	TRBJ1-1	CASSVAQSEAFF
TRBV15	TRBJ2-7	CVTSRAGGPYEQYF
TRBV11-2	TRBJ2-7	CASSLQVSPRGFYEQYF
TRBV27	TRBJ1-4	CASSLRGEKLFF
TRBV11-2	TRBJ1-6	CASSLYLAGESNSPLHF
TRBV4-2	TRBJ2-3	CASSQGVGGLAVTDTQYF
TRBV18	TRBJ2-3	CASSPGLTRVTQYF
TRBV28	TRBJ1-2	CASSPALGTGLGGYGYTF
TRBV11-2	TRBJ2-5	CASSLVPGATPGTQYF
TRBV7-6	TRBJ2-1	CASSLYTIANEQFF
TRBV9	TRBJ2-7	CASSTGQGRHEQYF
TRBV5-1	TRBJ2-3	CASRPDRGSTDTQYF
TRBV7-8	TRBJ1-5	CASSSFWVKGHNQPQHF
TRBV5-1	TRBJ2-7	CASSHGQGFEQYF
TRBV19	TRBJ1-1	CASRQGMHTEAFF
TRBV20-1	-	CGAWDRGEQYF
TRBV15	TRBJ1-2	CATSRTGQGGYGYTF
TRBV2	TRBJ1-5	CASRGTGGDQPQHF
TRBV10-3	TRBJ2-7	CAISETARSRYF
TRBV28	TRBJ1-2	CASTIGTGVIGYTF
TRBV7-6	TRBJ2-3	CASSTLTDTQYF
TRBV30	TRBJ1-5	CAWTRSGRQNQPQHF
TRBV5-1	TRBJ2-1	CASSFLATGGINEQFF